This T cell receptor beta chain was captured by sequencing in a study of blood T cell repertoires in COVID-19. Study context: There were acute and convalescent COVID-19 samples, and they came from the United States, Italy and Spain. In each case, the material was cDNA or gDNA derived from T cells, B-cell-depleted T cells, or PBMCs.

Germline CDR1 SGHTA, CDR2 FQGNSA. The CDR3 contains 13 residues. Between the trimmed V and J ends, which lost 5 bases and 6 bases, there was a span of 13 bases. Original handling: Researchers report that nucleated cell counts were estimated from reference gene primer amplification. Assay used: immunoSEQ multiplex PCR; TCRdb lists only in-frame clones, some missing. D and trimming come from the DNA, and the V and J calls and clone size come from that table. The sample holds about 160,000 clones, around 80% seen once. The material sequenced was peripheral blood. The TCR was taken from a woman of 80 years or more with active or convalescent COVID-19. The V and J genes are TRBV7-2 and TRBJ1-2; D may be TRBD1 (6 bases). CDR3: CASSLGTRNGYTF. The CDR3 DNA reads TGTGCCAGCAGCCTTGGGACAAGGAATGGCTACACCTTC.